Below, 10 T cell receptor beta chains from the same sample are listed, as sequenced in a study of breast tumors, draining lymph nodes, adjacent tissues (TCRdb year 2016). The library was obtained by multiplex PCR. Reads for this sample came from an Illumina HiSeq 2000. TCRdb reprocessing: public reads trimmed at Q25 with fastp, clones called with MiXCR, in-frame beta chains kept. Identical CDR3 proteins give one entry, which carries the most common genes and DNA. The sample table shows some 120,000 distinct CDR3 sequences, and approximately 20% are seen once. The top ten clonotypes cover over 3% of the sample. The lymph node samples were taken from the axillary draining lymph nodes of breast cancer patients. The sequenced material came from axillary lymph node tissue. The receptors originated from a female donor with breast cancer. Some clones in this sample may be carry-over from other donors' samples.

Concerning this clonotype itself: This may come from a read error, since a much larger clone is one base off. The CDR3 does not close with the conserved phenylalanine or tryptophan, likely indicating a read error. This chain uses TRBV19 with TRBJ2-3; 10 bases line up with TRBD1. The CDR3 length is 13 residues. Trimming at V came to 9 bases and at J to 6 bases, leaving 6 bases not matched to a gene. Germline values: CDR1 LNHDA, CDR2 SQIVND (reference sequence). The CDR3 is CASRDRGADTQYL. The CDR3 nucleotides are TGTGCCAGCAGGGACAGGGGTGCGGATACGCAGTATCTT.

In this sample, this clonotype turned up many times. J is TRBJ2-3 and V is TRBV2; D unresolved. Germline CDR1 and CDR2: SNHLY and FYNNEI. This CDR3 region has 12 residues. Trimming removed 0 bases at V and 6 bases at J, with 4 bases between. This CDR3 is CASSEARDTQYF. The CDR3 nucleotides are TGTGCCAGCAGTGAAGCTAGGGATACGCAGTATTTT.

This clonotype was observed many times. The chain couples TRBV24-1 to TRBJ2-3, with unresolved D. Germline V gene data show CDR1 as KGHDR and CDR2 as SFDVKD. The CDR3 length is 13 residues. Trimming stripped 5 bases from V and 0 bases from J, with 5 bases between. The CDR3: CATSVGSTDTQYF. In nucleotides, the CDR3 is TGTGCCACCAGTGTCGGGAGCACAGATACGCAGTATTTT.

Many counts were recorded for this clonotype. The chain recombines TRBV29-1 with TRBJ2-7, with 7 bases fitting TRBD2. This CDR3 is 14 amino acids long. The V segment lost 6 bases and the J segment 3 bases; nucleotides outside the gene matches: 11. CDR1 and CDR2 from the germline V gene are SQVTM and ANQGSEA. The CDR3 DNA sequence: TGCAGCGTCGCTCCCGGGACTATCCTCTACGAGCAGTACTTC. It encodes CSVAPGTILYEQYF.

The sample holds a few counts of this clonotype. Given a much more abundant clone one base away, this may be a read error. The chain recombines TRBV7-6 with TRBJ2-7; D gene unclear. Trimming cost V 1 base and J 0 bases, with 10 bases left between them. CDR3 length: 15 residues. Germline V gene sequence: CDR1 SGHVS, CDR2 FNYEAQ. The CDR3 DNA is TGTGCCAGCAGCTTAGAGGGAATCAACTCCTACGAGCAGTACTTC. It specifies CASSLEGINSYEQYF.

There are many counts of this clonotype. CDR3 sequence reads: CAWTDRVGYGYTF. In nucleotides, the CDR3 is TGTGCCTGGACGGACAGGGTTGGCTATGGCTACACCTTC. This rearrangement joins TRBV30 to TRBJ1-2; TRBD1 aligns across 8 bases. With V trimmed by 4 bases and J by 4 bases, 5 bases remained unmatched. This CDR3 has 13 amino acids. Germline V CDR1 and CDR2: GTSNPN, SVGIG (reference sequence).

At least ten counts were recorded for this clonotype. The V and J genes are TRBV5-4 and TRBJ2-3, with 8 bases lining up with TRBD1. The CDR3 is made up of 14 amino acids. V gave up 5 bases and J gave up 2 bases; unmatched junction bases: 4. CDR1 SGHNT and CDR2 YYREEE come from the germline V gene (reference sequence). CDR3 sequence (DNA): TGTGCCAGCAGTAGGGACAGGAACACAGATACGCAGTATTTT. Its protein is CASSRDRNTDTQYF.

This clonotype showed up just a few times. One base away lies a much larger clone, so this may be a sequencing read error. This chain joins TRBV7-8 and TRBJ2-7, with 14 bases aligning to TRBD2. Germline CDR1 is SGHVS and CDR2 is FQNEAQ. This CDR3 has 16 residues. CDR3 sequence reads: CASRFGTSGGYYEQYF. CDR3 sequence (DNA): TGTGCCAGCCGCTTCGGGACTAGCGGGGGATACTACGAGCAGTACTTC.

The gene calls are TRBV2 and TRBJ2-7; D is perhaps TRBD1 (7 bases). Deletions cut 2 bases from V and 7 bases from J, with 12 bases between. Germline V gene data show CDR1 as SNHLY and CDR2 as FYNNEI. The CDR3 has 13 amino acids. CDR3 nucleotide sequence: TGTGCCAGCAGTGAACAGGGGGGCCGAGAGCAGTACTTC. Translation: CASSEQGGREQYF.

Ten or more counts support this clonotype. The V and J genes are TRBV6-5 and TRBJ2-3, with D perhaps matching TRBD2 (7 bases). This CDR3 has 15 amino acids. Trimming shortened V by 7 bases and J by 6 bases, and 20 bases separated the two germline ends. Germline CDR1 and CDR2: MNHEY and SVGAGI. In nucleotides, the CDR3 is TGTGCCAGCAACGAGAGAGGGGGGGGGCGTGATACGCAGTATTTT. This codes for CASNERGGGRDTQYF.